The sample holds many counts of the clone carrying this TCR beta chain. This sample is drawn from a study of T-cell reconstitution after alpha-beta-depleted transplantation in children. For TCRbeta, the library was prepared with unique molecular identifiers. MiXCR, applied by TCRdb to the PCR reads, yields one record per CDR3 protein. The repertoire holds 95,000 to 150,000 distinct CDR3 sequences, 23% seen once, with about 10% in the top ten. The TCR was taken from a male patient under 10 years old who had a stem cell transplant for chronic granulomatous disease, so the T cells may come from the graft donor. Source: PBMCs, mostly from graft donor cells, taken 180 days after TCRalphabeta/CD19-depleted stem cell transplant.

As DNA, the CDR3 is TGCAGCGGCGGGGGACAGCCTCAAGAGACCCAGTACTTC. This translates into CSGGGQPQETQYF. V gene TRBV29-1 combines with J gene TRBJ2-5, with D possibly being TRBD1 or TRBD2 (7 bases each). V was shortened by 7 bases and J by 2 bases, with 14 bases between the two germline ends. CDR3 length equals 13 residues. Per the germline V gene, CDR1 is SQVTM and CDR2 is ANQGSEA. The full variable domain, rest sourced from reference TRBV29-1 and TRBJ2-5, is SAVISQKPSRDICQRGTSLTIQCQVDSQVTMMFWYRQQPGQSLTLIATANQGSEATYESGFVIDKFPISRPNLTFSTLTVSNMSPEDSSIYLCSGGGQPQETQYFGPGTRLLVL.